This entry concerns a single T cell receptor (beta chain). These data come from a study of blood T cell repertoires in COVID-19. Across the study: Italy, Spain and the United States were the sources of the convalescent and acute COVID-19 samples.

In terms of age and location, participants ranged from about 18 to 95 years and lived in about 25 US areas. Cohort allocation depended upon clinical history that participants reported. Germline values: CDR1 SGDLS, CDR2 YYNGEE. The CDR3 runs 15 residues. Trimming cost V 4 bases and J 6 bases; bases outside gene matches: 8. Authors' processing steps: Reference gene primer amplification in the assay estimated nucleated cell counts. Libraries were prepared by immunoSEQ multiplex PCR; TCRdb keeps only in-frame clonotypes and omits some of them. V, J and clone size derive from that table, while D and trimming were established from the DNA sequence. This sample has over 200,000 clones, with 65% to 90% found just once.

The origin of this receptor is a woman aged 50 to 60 with acute COVID-19. The V call is TRBV9, the J call TRBJ2-1; TRBD2 aligns across 9 bases. The material sequenced was PBMCs or T cells enriched from blood (not recorded which). The CDR3 DNA sequence: TGTGCCAGCAGCCCCCGACTAGCGGCATTCAATGAGCAGTTCTTC. This sequence encodes CASSPRLAAFNEQFF. The full variable domain, in which reference TRBV9 and TRBJ2-1 provide the parts outside the CDR3, is DSGVTQTPKHLITATGQRVTLRCSPRSGDLSVYWYQQSLDQGLQFLIQYYNGEERAKGNILERFSAQQFPDLHSELNLSSLELGDSALYFCASSPRLAAFNEQFFGPGTRLTVL.